This TCR beta chain originates from a study of OX40 agonist ivuxolimab in advanced cancers. TCRdb's table, derived via immunoSEQ multiplex PCR, lists solely in-frame clones and lacks some. Altogether 23,000 or so clones are present, around four fifths being singletons, with the ten largest covering 30% to 40%. This CDR3 has 13 amino acids. The germline CDR1 and CDR2 sequences are SGHVS and FNYEAQ. V lost 6 bases and J 8 bases, leaving 13 bases between the germline ends. The clonotype originates from an adult with an advanced solid tumor such as melanoma, head and neck, liver or kidney cancer. The chain is built from TRBV7-6 and TRBJ2-2; weak D call: TRBD1 (5 bases). The sample here was CD4+ or CD8+ T cells sorted from blood, taken in a trial of the OX40 agonist ivuxolimab. The chain's CDR3 is CASSSSGPGELFF. As DNA, the CDR3 is TGTGCCAGCAGTTCATCAGGGCCGGGGGAGCTGTTTTTT. The full variable domain, completed using reference TRBV7-6 and TRBJ2-2, is GAGVSQSPRYKVTKRGQDVALRCDPISGHVSLYWYRQALGQGPEFLTYFNYEAQQDKSGLPNDRFSAERPEGSISTLTIQRTEQRDSAMYRCASSSSGPGELFFGEGSRLTVL.